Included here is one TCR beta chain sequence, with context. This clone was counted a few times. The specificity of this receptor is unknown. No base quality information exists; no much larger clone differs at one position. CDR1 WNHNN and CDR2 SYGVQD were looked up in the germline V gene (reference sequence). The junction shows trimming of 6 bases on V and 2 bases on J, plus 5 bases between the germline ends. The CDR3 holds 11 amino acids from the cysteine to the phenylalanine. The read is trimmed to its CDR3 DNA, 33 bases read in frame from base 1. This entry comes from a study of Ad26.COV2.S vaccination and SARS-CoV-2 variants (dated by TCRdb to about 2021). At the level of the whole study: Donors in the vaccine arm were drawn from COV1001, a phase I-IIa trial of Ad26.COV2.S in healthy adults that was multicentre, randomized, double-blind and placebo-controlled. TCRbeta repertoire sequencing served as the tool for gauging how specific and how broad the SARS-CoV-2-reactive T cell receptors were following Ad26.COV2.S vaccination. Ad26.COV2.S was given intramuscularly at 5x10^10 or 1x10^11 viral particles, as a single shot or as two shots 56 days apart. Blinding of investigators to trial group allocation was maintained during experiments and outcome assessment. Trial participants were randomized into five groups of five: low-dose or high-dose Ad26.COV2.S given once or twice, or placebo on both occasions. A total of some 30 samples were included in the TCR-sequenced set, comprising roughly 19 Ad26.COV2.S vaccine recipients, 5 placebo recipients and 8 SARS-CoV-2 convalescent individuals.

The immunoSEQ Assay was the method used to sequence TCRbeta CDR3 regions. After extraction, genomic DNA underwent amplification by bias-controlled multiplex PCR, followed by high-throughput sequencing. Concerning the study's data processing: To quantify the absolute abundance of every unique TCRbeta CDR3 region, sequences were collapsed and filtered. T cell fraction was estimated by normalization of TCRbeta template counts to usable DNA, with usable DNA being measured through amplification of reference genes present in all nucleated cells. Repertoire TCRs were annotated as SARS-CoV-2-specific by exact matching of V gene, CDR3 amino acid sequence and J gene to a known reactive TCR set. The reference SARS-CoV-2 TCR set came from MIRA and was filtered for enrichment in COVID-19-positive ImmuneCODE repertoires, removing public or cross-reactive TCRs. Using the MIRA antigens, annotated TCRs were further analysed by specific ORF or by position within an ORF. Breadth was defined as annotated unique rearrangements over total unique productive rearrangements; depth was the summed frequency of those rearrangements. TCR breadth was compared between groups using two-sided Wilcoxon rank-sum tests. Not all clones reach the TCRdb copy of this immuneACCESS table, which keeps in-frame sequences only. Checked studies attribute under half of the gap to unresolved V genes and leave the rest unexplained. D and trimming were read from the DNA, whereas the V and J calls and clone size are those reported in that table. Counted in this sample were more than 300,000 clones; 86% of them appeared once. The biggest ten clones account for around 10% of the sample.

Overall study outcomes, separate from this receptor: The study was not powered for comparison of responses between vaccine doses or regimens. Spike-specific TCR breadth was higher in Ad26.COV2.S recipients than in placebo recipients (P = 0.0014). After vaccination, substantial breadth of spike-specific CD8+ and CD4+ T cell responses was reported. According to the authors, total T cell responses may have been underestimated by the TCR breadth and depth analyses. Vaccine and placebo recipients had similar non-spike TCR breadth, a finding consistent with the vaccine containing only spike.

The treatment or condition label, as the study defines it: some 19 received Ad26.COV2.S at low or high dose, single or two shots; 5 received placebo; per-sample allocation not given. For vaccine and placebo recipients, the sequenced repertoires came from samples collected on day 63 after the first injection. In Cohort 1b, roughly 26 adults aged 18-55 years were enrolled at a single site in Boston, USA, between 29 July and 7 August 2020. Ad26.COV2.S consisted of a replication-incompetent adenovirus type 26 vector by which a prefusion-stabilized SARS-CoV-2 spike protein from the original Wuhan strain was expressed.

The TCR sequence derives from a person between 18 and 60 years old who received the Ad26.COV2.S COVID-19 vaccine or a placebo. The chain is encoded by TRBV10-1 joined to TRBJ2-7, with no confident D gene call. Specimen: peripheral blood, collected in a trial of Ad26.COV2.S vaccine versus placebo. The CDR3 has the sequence CASRETYEQYF. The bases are TGCGCCAGCAGGGAGACCTACGAGCAGTACTTC.